This T cell receptor (beta chain) was recorded in a study of blood T cell repertoires in COVID-19. The CDR3 has 13 amino acids. Germline CDR1 is SGHTA and CDR2 is FQGNSA. V lost 2 bases and J 5 bases, leaving 9 bases between the germline ends. Assay: immunoSEQ multiplex PCR; the TCRdb copy retains only in-frame clones and omits some. The table lists about 220,000 clones, roughly 89% of them singletons. For recovered donors of Cohort 3, there were two negative PCRs, clearance, or symptom resolution. Sample: PBMCs or T cells enriched from blood (not recorded which). V is TRBV7-2 and J is TRBJ1-1, with D hard to call. The sequence derives from a woman aged 40 to 50 who had recovered from COVID-19. The DNA of the CDR3 is TGTGCCAGCAGCTTATCTCAGGTAACTGAAGCTTTCTTT. This gives the protein CASSLSQVTEAFF.